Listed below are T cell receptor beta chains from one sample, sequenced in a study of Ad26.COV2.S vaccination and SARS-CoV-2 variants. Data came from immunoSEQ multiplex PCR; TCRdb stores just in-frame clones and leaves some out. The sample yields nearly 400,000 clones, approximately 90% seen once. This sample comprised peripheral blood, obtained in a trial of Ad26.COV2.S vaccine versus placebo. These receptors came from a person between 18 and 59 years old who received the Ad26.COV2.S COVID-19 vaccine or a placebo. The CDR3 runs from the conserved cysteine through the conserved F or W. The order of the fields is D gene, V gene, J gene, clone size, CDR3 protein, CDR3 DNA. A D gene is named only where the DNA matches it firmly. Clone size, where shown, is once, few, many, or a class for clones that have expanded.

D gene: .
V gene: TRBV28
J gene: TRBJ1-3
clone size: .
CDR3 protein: CASSWLQGIAGNTIYF
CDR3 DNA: TGTGCCAGCAGTTGGCTGCAGGGGATTGCCGGAAACACCATATATTTT

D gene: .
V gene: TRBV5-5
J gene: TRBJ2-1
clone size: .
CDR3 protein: CASSLGGLSYNEQFF
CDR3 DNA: TGTGCCAGCAGCTTGGGCGGACTCTCCTACAATGAGCAGTTCTTC

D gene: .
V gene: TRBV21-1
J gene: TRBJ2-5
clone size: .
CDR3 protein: CASTLGQADEETQYF
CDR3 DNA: TGTGCCAGCACCCTGGGACAGGCCGATGAAGAGACCCAGTACTTC

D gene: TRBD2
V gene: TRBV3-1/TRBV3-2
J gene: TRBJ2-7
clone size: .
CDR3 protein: CASSPPRASGSYEQYF
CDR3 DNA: TGTGCCAGCAGCCCACCGAGGGCTAGCGGATCCTACGAGCAGTACTTC

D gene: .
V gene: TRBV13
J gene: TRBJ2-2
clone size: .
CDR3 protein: CASSLLLNTGELFF
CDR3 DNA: TGTGCCAGCAGCCTCCTCTTAAACACCGGGGAGCTGTTTTTT

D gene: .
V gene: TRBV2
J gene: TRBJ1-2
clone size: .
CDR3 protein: CASSEQGYYGYTF
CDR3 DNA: TGTGCCAGCAGTGAACAGGGCTACTATGGCTACACCTTC

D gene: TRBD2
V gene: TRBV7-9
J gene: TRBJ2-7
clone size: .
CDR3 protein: CASSSGLTIGEQYF
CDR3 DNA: TGTGCCAGCAGCTCGGGACTAACTATTGGCGAGCAGTACTTC

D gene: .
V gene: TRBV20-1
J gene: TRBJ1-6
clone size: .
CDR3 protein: CSASQGPQNSPLHF
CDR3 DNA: TGCAGTGCTAGTCAGGGACCGCAGAATTCACCCCTCCACTTT

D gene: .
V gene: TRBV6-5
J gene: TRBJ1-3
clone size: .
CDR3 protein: CASSWRNTIYF
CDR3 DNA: TGTGCCAGCAGCTGGAGAAACACCATATATTTT

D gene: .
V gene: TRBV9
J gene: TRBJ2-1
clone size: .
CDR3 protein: CASSVAGTGYNEQFF
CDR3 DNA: TGTGCCAGCAGCGTAGCCGGGACGGGCTACAATGAGCAGTTCTTC

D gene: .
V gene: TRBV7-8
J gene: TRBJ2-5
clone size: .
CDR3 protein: CASSPPALQETQYF
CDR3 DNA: TGTGCCAGCAGCCCCCCCGCCCTGCAAGAGACCCAGTACTTC

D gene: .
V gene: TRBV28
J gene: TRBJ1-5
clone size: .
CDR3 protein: CASSLQGGGPNQPQHF
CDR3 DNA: TGTGCCAGCAGTTTACAGGGAGGAGGGCCTAATCAGCCCCAGCATTTT

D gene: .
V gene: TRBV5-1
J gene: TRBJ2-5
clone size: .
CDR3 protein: CASRRQQETQYF
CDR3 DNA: TGCGCCAGCAGAAGACAGCAAGAGACCCAGTACTTC

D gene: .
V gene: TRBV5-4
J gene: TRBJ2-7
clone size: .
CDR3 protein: CASSFGSQRYEQYF
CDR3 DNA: TGTGCCAGCAGCTTCGGGTCCCAGCGGTACGAGCAGTACTTC

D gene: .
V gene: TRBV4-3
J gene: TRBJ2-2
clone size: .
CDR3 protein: CASSLRPTLAGELFF
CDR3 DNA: TGCGCCAGCAGCCTTCGACCCACTCTTGCCGGGGAGCTGTTTTTT

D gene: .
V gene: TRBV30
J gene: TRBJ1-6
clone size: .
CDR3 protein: CAWSGRVVVNSPLHF
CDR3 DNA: TGTGCCTGGAGTGGCCGAGTTGTGGTTAATTCACCCCTCCACTTT

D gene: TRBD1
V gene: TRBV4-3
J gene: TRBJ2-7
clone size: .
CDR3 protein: CASSQDLGQGADEQYF
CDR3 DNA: TGCGCCAGCAGCCAAGATCTCGGGCAGGGGGCCGACGAGCAGTACTTC

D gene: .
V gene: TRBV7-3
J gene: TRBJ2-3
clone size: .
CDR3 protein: CASSLSGKDTQYF
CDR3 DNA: TGTGCCAGCAGCTTAAGCGGCAAAGATACGCAGTATTTT

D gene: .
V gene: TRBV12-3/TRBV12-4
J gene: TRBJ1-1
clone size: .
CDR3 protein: CASSRGTVTEAFF
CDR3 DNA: TGTGCCAGCAGTCGTGGGACGGTCACTGAAGCTTTCTTT

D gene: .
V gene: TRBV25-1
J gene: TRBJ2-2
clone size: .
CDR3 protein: CASSPRTGTGELFF
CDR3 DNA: TGTGCCAGCAGTCCCCGGACGGGCACCGGGGAGCTGTTTTTT

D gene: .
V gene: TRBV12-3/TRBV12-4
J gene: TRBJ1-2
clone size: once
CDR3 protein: CASSFNVRGYTF
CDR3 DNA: TGTGCCAGCAGTTTTAATGTGCGTGGCTACACCTTC

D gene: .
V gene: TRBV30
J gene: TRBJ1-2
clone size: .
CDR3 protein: CAWSNGQRSNYGYTF
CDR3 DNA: TGTGCCTGGAGTAATGGGCAACGATCGAACTATGGCTACACCTTC

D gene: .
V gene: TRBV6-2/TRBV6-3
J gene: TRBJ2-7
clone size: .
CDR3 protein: CASSKYLTGKSYEQYF
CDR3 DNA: TGTGCCAGCAGCAAATACCTTACAGGGAAATCCTACGAGCAGTACTTC

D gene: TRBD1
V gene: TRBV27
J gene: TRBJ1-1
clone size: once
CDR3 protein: CASSHDRVAEAFF
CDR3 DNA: TGTGCCAGCAGTCATGACAGGGTAGCTGAAGCTTTCTTT

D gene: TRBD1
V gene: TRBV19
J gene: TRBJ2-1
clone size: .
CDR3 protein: CASSIRQGGNNEQFF
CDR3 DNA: TGTGCCAGTAGTATAAGACAGGGGGGGAACAATGAGCAGTTCTTC

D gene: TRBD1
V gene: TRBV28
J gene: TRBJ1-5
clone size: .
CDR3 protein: CASRGQGGNQPQHF
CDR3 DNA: TGTGCCAGCAGGGGACAGGGAGGAAATCAGCCCCAGCATTTT

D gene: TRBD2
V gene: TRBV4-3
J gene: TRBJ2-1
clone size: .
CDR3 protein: CASSPQRLAGGEQFF
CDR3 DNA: TGCGCCAGCAGCCCCCAACGACTAGCGGGAGGGGAGCAGTTCTTC

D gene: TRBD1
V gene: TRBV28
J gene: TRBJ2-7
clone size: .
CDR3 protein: CASSFTGQGYEQYF
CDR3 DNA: TGTGCCAGCAGTTTCACAGGACAGGGCTACGAGCAGTACTTC

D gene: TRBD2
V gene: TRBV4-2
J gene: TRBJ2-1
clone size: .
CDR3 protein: CASSQEWREGPHNEQFF
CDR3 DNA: TGTGCCAGCAGCCAAGAATGGCGGGAGGGCCCTCACAATGAGCAGTTCTTC

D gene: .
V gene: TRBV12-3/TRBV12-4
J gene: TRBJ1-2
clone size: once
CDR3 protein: CASSNPAEGYTF
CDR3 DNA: TGTGCCAGCAGTAACCCGGCAGAAGGCTACACCTTC

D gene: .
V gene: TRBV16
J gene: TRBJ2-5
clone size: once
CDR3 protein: CASSPGPMQETQYF
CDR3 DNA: TGTGCCAGCAGCCCCGGACCCATGCAAGAGACCCAGTACTTC

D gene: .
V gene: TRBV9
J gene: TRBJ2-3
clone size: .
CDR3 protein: CASSSSRDRDTQYF
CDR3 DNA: TGTGCCAGCAGCTCAAGCCGGGACCGAGATACGCAGTATTTT

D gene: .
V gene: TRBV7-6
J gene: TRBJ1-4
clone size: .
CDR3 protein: CASSLGGAGFGEKLFF
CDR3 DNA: TGTGCCAGCAGCTTAGGCGGGGCAGGATTTGGGGAAAAACTGTTTTTT